These T cell receptor beta chains were read from a single sample in a study of blood T cell repertoires in COVID-19. Profiling relied on immunoSEQ multiplex PCR, and the TCRdb table lists in-frame clones only, not all of them. The sample includes some 160,000 clones, around 84% of them seen just once. The material sequenced was PBMCs or T cells enriched from blood (not recorded which). The receptors derive from a woman aged 45-60 years who had recovered from COVID-19. CDR3s include the opening cysteine and the closing phenylalanine or tryptophan. The D gene is left open where the match is weak. A row's size may be missing; if present it is once, few, many or a size class.

j_call clone_size d_call v_call cdr3_nt cdr3_aa
TRBJ1-2 NA NA TRBV5-6 TGTGCCAGCAGCTTAACAGACTATGGCTACACCTTC CASSLTDYGYTF
TRBJ1-5 NA TRBD1 TRBV28 TGTGCCAGCAGTTTTGGCGGGACAGCTAGCAATCAGCCCCAGCATTTT CASSFGGTASNQPQHF
TRBJ1-1 NA NA TRBV3-1/TRBV3-2 TGTGCCAGCAGCCGCGACCATTTGACGAGCGAAGAAGCTTTCTTT CASSRDHLTSEEAFF
TRBJ1-4 NA TRBD1 TRBV7-9 TGTGCCAGCAGCTCCGACAGGGTCCCTGAAAAACTGTTTTTT CASSSDRVPEKLFF
TRBJ2-1 NA NA TRBV19 TGTGCCAGTAGTCCCATTGACGGGAGCGGGAATGAGCAGTTCTTC CASSPIDGSGNEQFF
TRBJ1-4 once NA TRBV7-2 TGTGCCAGCAGCCCGAGGACGGGATCTAATGAAAAACTGTTTTTT CASSPRTGSNEKLFF
TRBJ2-2 few NA TRBV12-3/TRBV12-4 TGTGCCAGCACCGAACGGGAGAACGGGGAGCTGTTTTTT CASTERENGELFF
TRBJ1-6 NA NA TRBV27 TGTGCCAGCAGTCCGACCCGGGAATCACCCCTCCACTTT CASSPTRESPLHF
TRBJ2-3 NA TRBD1 TRBV6-5 TGTGCCAGCAGTTACTCGACAGGGGCAGATACGCAGTATTTT CASSYSTGADTQYF
TRBJ1-3 NA NA TRBV19 TGTGCCAGTAGTAGCGAGGACAACCACTCTGGAAACACCATATATTTT CASSSEDNHSGNTIYF
TRBJ2-5 NA NA TRBV7-9 TGTGCCAGCAGCTTACTCGGGTCTCCGGAGACCCAGTACTTC CASSLLGSPETQYF
TRBJ1-4 few NA TRBV7-2 TGTGCCAGCAGCTTAGTGCGGGGGATTGATGAAAAACTGTTTTTT CASSLVRGIDEKLFF
TRBJ1-6 NA TRBD1 TRBV7-3 TGTGCCAGCAGCTTCGGGACAGCCAATTCACCCCTCCACTTT CASSFGTANSPLHF
TRBJ1-1 NA TRBD1 TRBV15 TGTGCCACCAGCACGGGACAGGGGGCGTTGGGAGCTTTCTTT CATSTGQGALGAFF
TRBJ2-1 NA NA TRBV20-1 TGCAGTGCTTTCGCTAACAATGAGCAGTTCTTC CSAFANNEQFF
TRBJ2-5 NA NA TRBV6-2/TRBV6-3 TGTGCCAGCAGTTACCACCGGGCACGGGGGGAGACCCAGTACTTC CASSYHRARGETQYF
TRBJ2-2 NA NA TRBV5-5 TGTGCCAGCAGCTACCAGGGGCAGACCGGGGAGCTGTTTTTT CASSYQGQTGELFF
TRBJ1-1 NA TRBD1 TRBV11-2 TGTGCCAGCAGCTTCAGGGGGCATAGTCCCGAAGCTTTCTTT CASSFRGHSPEAFF
TRBJ2-1 NA TRBD2 TRBV23-1 TGCGCCAGCAGTCAAACCCCCCTAGCGGGGGGGTTGCAAGAGCAGTTCTTC CASSQTPLAGGLQEQFF
TRBJ2-1 NA TRBD2 TRBV7-2 TGTGCCAGCAGCTTAGGGGTGCGGGGGGGCTTGAGAAATGAGCAGTTCTTC CASSLGVRGGLRNEQFF
TRBJ2-2 few TRBD1 TRBV6-5 TGTGCCAGCAGTTACTCGAGGCCAGGGGGCGAGCTGTTTTTT CASSYSRPGGELFF
TRBJ1-2 NA NA TRBV12-3/TRBV12-4 TGTGCCAGCAGTTTAACCAGGGAAGGAGGCTACACCTTC CASSLTREGGYTF
TRBJ2-7 once TRBD1 TRBV10-3 TGTGCCATCAGTGGAGTGACAGGGTCCTACGAGCAGTACTTC CAISGVTGSYEQYF
TRBJ2-7 NA TRBD1 TRBV6-5 TGTGCCAGCAGCCCCAGGGGGTACGAGCAGTACTTC CASSPRGYEQYF
TRBJ2-1 once NA TRBV5-4 TGTGCCAGCAGCCATCCGGGGAACGCCTACAATGAGCAGTTCTTC CASSHPGNAYNEQFF
TRBJ2-7 NA TRBD2 TRBV5-1 TGCGCCAGCAGCTTCGGAGCGGGAGGACCCTACGAGCAGTACTTC CASSFGAGGPYEQYF
TRBJ1-2 NA NA TRBV11-3 TGTGCCAGCAGCTTAAGGGGTTTTGGCGGCTACACCTTC CASSLRGFGGYTF
TRBJ1-1 NA NA TRBV14 TGTGCCAGCAGCTATAGCCCGAACACTGAAGCTTTCTTT CASSYSPNTEAFF
TRBJ1-3 NA NA TRBV19 TGTGCCAGTAGTCCCGGGTACTCTGGAAACACCATATATTTT CASSPGYSGNTIYF